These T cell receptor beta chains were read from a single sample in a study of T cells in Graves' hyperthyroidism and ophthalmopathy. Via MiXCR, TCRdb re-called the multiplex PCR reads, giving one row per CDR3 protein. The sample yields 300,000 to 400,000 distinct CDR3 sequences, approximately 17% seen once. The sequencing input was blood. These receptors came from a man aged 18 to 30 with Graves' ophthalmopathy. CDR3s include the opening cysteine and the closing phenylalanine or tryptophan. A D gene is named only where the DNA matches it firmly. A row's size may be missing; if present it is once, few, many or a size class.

CASSLISYEQYF TGTGCCAGCAGTTTGATCTCCTACGAGCAGTACTTC many TRBV28 . TRBJ2-7
CASSQSGPELNWNQPQHF TGTGCCAGCAGCCAAAGTGGGCCCGAACTCAATTGGAATCAGCCCCAGCATTTT many TRBV28 . TRBJ1-5
CASSLGGSGGIGNEQFF TGTGCCAGCAGTTTAGGGGGTAGCGGGGGGATTGGCAATGAGCAGTTCTTC many TRBV12-3/TRBV12-4 TRBD2 TRBJ2-1
CASSEQGGWNSPLHF TGTGCCAGCAGTGAACAGGGAGGGTGGAATTCACCCCTCCACTTT . TRBV6-1 . TRBJ1-6
CSVVSTGGNEQYF TGCAGCGTTGTATCCACAGGGGGAAACGAGCAGTACTTC few TRBV29-1 TRBD1 TRBJ2-7
CASAKQTQYF TGTGCCAGCGCTAAGCAGACCCAGTACTTC few TRBV12-3/TRBV12-4 . TRBJ2-5
CSASVTSGGVSEQYF TGCAGTGCTAGCGTGACTAGCGGGGGGGTAAGCGAGCAGTACTTC few TRBV20-1 TRBD2 TRBJ2-7
CASSSRGTQETQYF TGTGCCAGCTCGTCCCGCGGGACCCAAGAGACCCAGTACTTC few TRBV18 . TRBJ2-5
CASSIGTSRHEQYF TGCGCCAGCAGCATCGGGACTAGCAGGCACGAGCAGTACTTC . TRBV5-1 TRBD2 TRBJ2-7
CASSPPPRGIYNEQFF TGTGCCAGCAGTCCCCCCCCGCGGGGGATCTACAATGAGCAGTTCTTC many TRBV28 TRBD2 TRBJ2-1
CSAKKSGTGNSPLHF TGCAGTGCTAAAAAATCCGGGACAGGGAACTCACCCCTCCACTTT . TRBV20-1 TRBD1 TRBJ1-6
CASSLTGDKDYGYTF TGTGCCAGCAGCTTAACAGGGGACAAAGACTATGGCTACACCTTC few TRBV7-3 . TRBJ1-2
CASEIMGYGYTF TGTGCCAGCGAGATCATGGGCTATGGCTACACCTTC many TRBV2 . TRBJ1-2
CATSGKGPRTEAFF TGTGCCACCAGTGGTAAAGGCCCGAGGACTGAAGCTTTCTTT . TRBV24-1 . TRBJ1-1
CASSFMGDVYGYTF TGTGCCAGCAGTTTTATGGGGGACGTCTATGGCTACACCTTC many TRBV12-3/TRBV12-4 . TRBJ1-2
CSCRDARSTDTQYF TGCAGCTGTCGGGACGCGCGTAGCACAGATACGCAGTATTTT many TRBV20-1 . TRBJ2-3
CASSQDKVNRGGYHNEQFF TGCGCCAGCAGCCAAGATAAGGTGAATAGAGGGGGCTACCACAATGAGCAGTTCTTC . TRBV7-3 TRBD1 TRBJ2-1
CASSTDLEETQYF TGTGCCAGTAGTACCGACCTGGAAGAGACCCAGTACTTC . TRBV19 . TRBJ2-5
CASSRWRGSGNTIYF TGTGCCAGCAGCCGGTGGCGGGGCTCTGGAAACACCATATATTTT many TRBV3-1 . TRBJ1-3
CASRSTGKTEAFF TGTGCCAGCAGATCCACAGGGAAGACTGAAGCTTTCTTT many TRBV28 . TRBJ1-1
CASRHRGTVITLWGLAGSTDTQYF TGTGCCAGCAGGCACCGGGGGACAGTTATAACATTGTGGGGACTAGCGGGGTCCACAGATACGCAGTATTTT many TRBV28 TRBD2 TRBJ2-3
CAISESPEKLFF TGTGCCATCAGTGAGTCCCCCGAAAAACTGTTTTTT few TRBV10-3 . TRBJ1-4